This T cell receptor beta chain originates from a study of control samples from healthy donors and cancer patients. Trimming at V came to 4 bases and at J to 9 bases, leaving 24 bases not matched to a gene. The germline gives CDR1 SGHNT, CDR2 YYREEE (reference sequence). CDR3 length equals 19 residues. This table comes from immunoSEQ multiplex PCR, and its TCRdb copy is limited to in-frame clones, with some not included. Altogether 50,000 to 55,000 clones are present, roughly 95% being singletons, with the ten largest covering nearly 2.5%. The specimen sequenced was blood. The chain is built from TRBV5-4 and TRBJ2-1; 8 positions match TRBD1. This TCR was sampled from a man aged 30 to 45 in good health. Written as DNA, the CDR3 is TGTGCCAGCAGCCCGTTAGGACAGGGAGAGACTAGAGGCAACGGTGAGCAGTTCTTC. It encodes CASSPLGQGETRGNGEQFF.